The rows below give T cell receptor beta chains drawn from one sample of a study of CD8 T cells in ankylosing spondylitis. MiXCR was run by TCRdb on the 5' RACE reads, yielding one entry per CDR3 protein. The repertoire holds 20,000 to 30,000 distinct CDR3 sequences, about 2.6% seen once, with 7% to 9% in the top ten. Sample: blood, either unsorted or a sorted T cell fraction (not recorded which). The origin of the receptors is a female donor with ankylosing spondylitis or in good health (not recorded which). Each CDR3 is given with its conserved first and last residue. A D gene is named only where the DNA matches it firmly. Some rows have no size entry. The others give once, few or many, or a class for an expanded clone.

TRBV9	TRBD1	TRBJ2-3	NA	CASSGTGDHIDTQYF	TGTGCCAGCAGCGGGACAGGGGACCACATAGATACGCAGTATTTT
TRBV21-1	NA	TRBJ1-5	many	CASSKEDRTNQPQHF	TGTGCCAGCAGCAAAGAAGACAGGACAAATCAGCCCCAGCATTTT
TRBV9	NA	TRBJ2-7	many	CASSVDGGAYEQYF	TGTGCCAGCAGCGTAGACGGGGGCGCTTACGAGCAGTACTTC
TRBV9	TRBD2	TRBJ2-1	many	CASSPRLAGTSYNEQFF	TGTGCCAGCAGCCCACGACTAGCGGGGACCTCCTACAATGAGCAGTTCTTC
TRBV9	TRBD2	TRBJ2-7	medium-sized	CASSVASGETYEQYF	TGTGCCAGCAGCGTAGCGAGCGGGGAGACCTACGAGCAGTACTTC
TRBV9	TRBD1	TRBJ2-1	many	CASSVDARQGLFSRSVFDEQFF	TGTGCCAGCAGCGTAGACGCGCGACAGGGCCTATTCAGCCGGTCTGTCTTCGATGAGCAGTTCTTC
TRBV9	NA	TRBJ1-5	many	CASSAQGDNQPQHF	TGTGCCAGCAGCGCTCAGGGTGACAATCAGCCCCAGCATTTT
TRBV9	NA	TRBJ1-1	many	CASNLGQSNTEAFF	TGTGCCAGCAACCTGGGACAATCGAACACTGAAGCTTTCTTT
TRBV24-1	NA	TRBJ2-7	many	CATSDLGPADEQYF	TGTGCCACCAGTGATTTGGGGCCCGCCGACGAGCAGTACTTC
TRBV9	TRBD2	TRBJ2-3	many	CASSRLAGGSFDTQYF	TGTGCCAGCAGCAGACTAGCGGGGGGGTCATTTGATACGCAGTATTTT
TRBV9	NA	TRBJ2-5	many	CASSVAGTKETQYF	TGTGCCAGCAGCGTAGCCGGGACAAAAGAGACCCAGTACTTC
TRBV9	NA	TRBJ2-1	many	CASSTDPYNEQFF	TGTGCCAGCAGCACGGACCCATACAATGAGCAGTTCTTC
TRBV9	TRBD2	TRBJ2-1	medium-sized	CASSVDNGRTHNEQFF	TGTGCCAGCAGCGTAGACAACGGGAGGACCCACAATGAGCAGTTCTTC
TRBV9	TRBD1	TRBJ2-1	many	CASSVTGGFRADNEQFF	TGTGCCAGCAGCGTGACAGGGGGCTTCCGGGCGGACAATGAGCAGTTCTTC
TRBV9	NA	TRBJ2-7	many	CASSVRDGTYEQYF	TGTGCCAGCAGCGTGCGGGACGGTACCTACGAGCAGTACTTC